The 17 T cell receptor beta chains listed next were all sequenced from one sample in a study of Ad26.COV2.S vaccination and SARS-CoV-2 variants. Sequencing was performed with immunoSEQ multiplex PCR; in TCRdb, only in-frame clones are kept and a portion is missing. The table includes about 350,000 clones, 88% detected once. The treatment is: 15 to 20 received Ad26.COV2.S at low or high dose, single or two shots; about five received placebo; per-sample allocation not given. Samples analyzed were those drawn on day 63 after the first vaccine or placebo injection. Specimen: peripheral blood, collected in a trial of Ad26.COV2.S vaccine versus placebo. Receptors originate from a person aged 18 to 65 who received the Ad26.COV2.S COVID-19 vaccine or a placebo.

The chain combines TRBV10-3 with TRBJ2-5; D gene ambiguous. The CDR3 has 13 residues. V was clipped by 11 bases and J by 5 bases, with 18 bases between them. Germline-derived CDR1 and CDR2 are ENHRY and SYGVKD. The CDR3 DNA reads TGTGCCGTTCGGACCGGAACGTCGGAGACCCAGTACTTC. Its translation is CAVRTGTSETQYF.

This clone was observed once. CDR3 nucleotides: TGTGCCAGCAGATCGACAGTTGCCACCGGGGAGCTGTTTTTT. Translated, it gives CASRSTVATGELFF. The genes are TRBV6-5 and TRBJ2-2; D possibly corresponds to TRBD1 (5 bases). Trimming removed 6 bases from V and 4 bases from J, with 12 bases in between. The CDR3 runs 14 residues. CDR1 and CDR2 from the germline V gene are MNHEY and SVGAGI.

The CDR3 here is CASSLTGQGVVAFF. In DNA, the CDR3 is TGTGCCAGCAGCTTAACGGGACAGGGCGTGGTAGCTTTCTTT. The rearrangement links TRBV7-9 to TRBJ1-1; TRBD1 matches at 9 bases. Per the germline V gene, CDR1 is SEHNR and CDR2 is FQNEAQ (reference sequence). This CDR3 is built from 14 residues. J gave up 10 bases and V 2 bases, and 8 bases lay outside the gene matches.

The chain employs TRBV27 and TRBJ1-3, with 7 nucleotides matching TRBD1. The CDR3 runs 16 residues. V gave up 2 bases and J gave up 3 bases; unmatched junction bases: 7. The germline V gene encodes CDR1 MNHEY and CDR2 SMNVEV (reference sequence). For the CDR3, the DNA is TGTGCCAGCAGTTTAAGGGGGCCCCTTGGTGGAAACACCATATATTTT. Residues: CASSLRGPLGGNTIYF.

This chain connects TRBV7-3 to TRBJ1-3, with a weak D call TRBD1 (5 bases). Per germline, CDR1 SGHTA and CDR2 FQGTGA. Trimming removed 5 bases from V and 3 bases from J, with 11 bases in between. CDR3 length: 14 amino acids. CDR3 region: CASSITGLGNTIYF. For the CDR3, the DNA is TGTGCCAGCAGCATCACGGGGCTTGGAAACACCATATATTTT.

The chain employs TRBV12-3 or TRBV12-4 and TRBJ2-5; 8 bases map to TRBD1. V was clipped by 6 bases and J by 14 bases; unmatched bases: 14. The CDR3 is 13 residues long. The CDR3 nucleotides are TGTGCCAGCAGCGGACCATCCGACAGGGGCTCCTACTTC. It is translated as CASSGPSDRGSYF.

The gene calls are TRBV5-4 and TRBJ2-1; 8 bases line up with TRBD2. Germline values: CDR1 SGHNT, CDR2 YYREEE (reference sequence). The CDR3 loop spans 15 amino acids. Trimming at V came to 3 bases and at J to 5 bases, leaving 7 bases not matched to a gene. This chain's CDR3 is CASSSSGGVNNEQFF. The DNA for the CDR3 is TGTGCCAGCAGCTCAAGCGGGGGAGTAAACAATGAGCAGTTCTTC.

Only one count was recorded for this clone. The chain combines TRBV27 with TRBJ1-1; D is uncertain. V gave up 1 base and J gave up 3 bases, with 6 bases separating them. The germline V gene has CDR1 MNHEY and CDR2 SMNVEV (reference sequence). This CDR3 has 13 amino acids. The DNA of the CDR3 is TGTGCCAGCAGTTTATACAGATACACTGAAGCTTTCTTT. This sequence encodes CASSLYRYTEAFF.

The chain carries TRBV5-5 and TRBJ2-7; 11 positions agree with TRBD2. The CDR3 spans 16 residues. After removal of 4 bases from V and 9 bases from J, the junction contained 15 bases not matched to a gene. CDR1 and CDR2 (germline): SGHKS, YYEKEE (reference sequence). CDR3 nucleotide sequence: TGTGCCAGCAGCGACCATCTAGCGGGAGGCAATTCAAGGCAGTACTTC. It yields the protein CASSDHLAGGNSRQYF.

V usage is TRBV7-9 and J usage is TRBJ1-5; D remains unclear. In germline, CDR1 is SEHNR, CDR2 FQNEAQ (reference sequence). V lost 5 bases to trimming and J lost 5 bases, with 13 bases between them. The CDR3 loop spans 14 amino acids. CDR3 region: CASSLDGNHQPQHF. In DNA, the CDR3 is TGTGCCAGCAGCCTAGACGGAAACCATCAGCCCCAGCATTTT.

The V gene is TRBV7-6, the J gene TRBJ2-1; TRBD2 matches at 10 bases. The germline V gene has CDR1 SGHVS and CDR2 FNYEAQ. V lost 3 bases and J lost 4; bases outside the gene matches: 0. CDR3 length equals 14 residues. The DNA for the CDR3 is TGTGCCAGCAGCTTTAGCGGGAGGTACAATGAGCAGTTCTTC. Its protein product is CASSFSGRYNEQFF. The variable domain in full, with the rest retrieved from reference TRBV7-6 and TRBJ2-1, is GAGVSQSPRYKVTKRGQDVALRCDPISGHVSLYWYRQALGQGPEFLTYFNYEAQQDKSGLPNDRFSAERPEGSISTLTIQRTEQRDSAMYRCASSFSGRYNEQFFGPGTRLTVL.

The chain carries TRBV21-1 and TRBJ2-7; the table's D call, TRBD1, was not checked against the DNA. TRBV21-1 constitutes a pseudogene. The CDR3 consists of 15 residues. This chain's CDR3 is CASSKWPGQTYEQYF. The DNA of the CDR3 is TGTGCCAGCAGCAAATGGCCGGGACAAACCTACGAGCAGTACTTC.

The chain recombines TRBV6-5 with TRBJ1-1, with a possible D match to TRBD1 (5 bases). The germline CDR1 and CDR2 sequences are MNHEY and SVGAGI. The germline V and J ends were trimmed by 6 bases and 0 bases, with 11 bases remaining between them. This CDR3 is built from 14 residues. The CDR3 loop reads CASRADTMNTEAFF. Written as DNA, the CDR3 is TGTGCCAGCAGGGCGGACACGATGAACACTGAAGCTTTCTTT.

The rearrangement links TRBV18 to TRBJ1-2, with D perhaps TRBD1 (5 bases). The V and J ends lost 2 bases and 3 bases respectively, with 13 bases between them. The CDR3 totals 15 residues. The germline gives CDR1 KGHSH, CDR2 LQKENI. CDR3 sequence (DNA): TGTGCCAGCTCACCATCACCCCAGGGATACTATGGCTACACCTTC. Translation: CASSPSPQGYYGYTF.

The chain joins TRBV6-5 to TRBJ2-7; D gene unclear. The CDR3 sequence is 16 residues long. The germline CDR1 and CDR2 sequences are MNHEY and SVGAGI. Trimming pared 2 bases from V and 0 bases from J, leaving 14 bases between. CDR3: CASSYTRVPTSYEQYF. Written as DNA, the CDR3 is TGTGCCAGCAGTTACACGAGAGTCCCTACCTCCTACGAGCAGTACTTC.

The table lists this clone with a count of one. V gene TRBV6-2 or TRBV6-3 combines with J gene TRBJ2-7, with 10 bases that match TRBD2. Per the germline V gene, CDR1 is MNHEY and CDR2 is SVGEGT. The CDR3 contains 16 residues. V gave up 2 bases and J gave up 4 bases; unmatched junction bases: 8. CDR3 nucleotide sequence: TGTGCCAGCAGTTACGGGCTATCGACTAGCGGGTACGAGCAGTACTTC. Protein: CASSYGLSTSGYEQYF.

The CDR3 spells CASSRLAFTGELFF. The CDR3 DNA sequence: TGTGCCAGCAGCCGACTCGCTTTCACCGGGGAGCTGTTTTTT. The chain has TRBV7-3 and TRBJ2-2; D call uncertain. The length of the CDR3 is 14 residues. Looked up from germline, CDR1 is SGHTA and CDR2 is FQGTGA. The ends were cut back, 5 bases at V and 4 bases at J, with 11 bases in the middle.